This TCR beta chain stems from a study of blood T cell repertoires in COVID-19. Across the study: The samples span acute and convalescent COVID-19 from the United States, Italy and Spain. From T cells, B-cell-depleted T cells, or PBMCs came the material, which was cDNA or gDNA.

Per the authors' pipeline: Reference gene primer amplification in the assay estimated nucleated cell counts. Profiling relied on immunoSEQ multiplex PCR, and the TCRdb table lists in-frame clones only, not all of them. The D gene and trimming were derived from the DNA, and the V and J assignments and clone size from that table. The sample has around 320,000 clones; roughly 85% are singletons. Sequenced input: peripheral blood. The receptor was isolated from a human donor in a cohort sampled during active COVID-19.

CDR3 region: CASSQKVPRGVSEAFF. In DNA, the CDR3 is TGTGCCAGCAGCCAGAAAGTGCCCAGGGGTGTGTCTGAAGCTTTCTTT. This chain uses TRBV3-1 (or the pseudogene TRBV3-2) with TRBJ1-1, with D perhaps matching TRBD1 (6 bases). This CDR3 contains 16 residues. Trimming took off 3 bases at V and 6 bases at J, with 20 bases between the two ends. Germline V gene data show CDR1 as LGHDT and CDR2 as YNNKEL (reference sequence).